Ten or more counts support the clone carrying this TCR beta chain. Its antigen is currently unknown. The data belong to a study of neurological immune-mediated disorders. V was pared by 5 bases and J by 2 bases, with 13 bases between. CDR1 is SGHAT and CDR2 is FQNNGV in the germline V gene. The CDR3 length is 16 residues. From 2 million PBMCs stored at -80 C, the unsorted libraries were generated. Study-wide results and limits: Across subjects, expanded clones had no CDR3 amino acid sequences in common, pointing to private repertoires in all groups.

Every sequencing run produced over 190 million TCR-beta sequences that came from 15-18 subjects. TCRdb independently ran MiXCR on the 5' RACE reads; one entry per CDR3 protein. The sample shows over 65,000 distinct CDR3 sequences, roughly 9.9% of them seen only once. Sequenced: PBMCs. The rearrangement joins TRBV11-2 to TRBJ2-6, with D possibly TRBD2 on 5 matching bases. The TCR sequence derives from a man aged 50 to 60 in good health. The CDR3, as DNA: TGTGCCAGCAGCCACATTAGGGAGCCTGGGGCCAACGTCCTGACTTTC. Translation gives CASSHIREPGANVLTF.